Listed below are T cell receptor beta chains from one sample, sequenced in a study of blood T cell repertoires in COVID-19. TCRdb keeps only in-frame clones here, not all; method: immunoSEQ multiplex PCR. Among roughly 99,000 clones listed, about four fifths were seen once. Sequencing was done on a sample of peripheral blood. These receptor sequences come from a woman over 75 with active or convalescent COVID-19. Each CDR3 is given with its conserved first and last residue. D genes are given only for firm matches.

d_call j_call v_call cdr3_aa
- TRBJ2-1 TRBV29-1 CSVETTNEQFF
- TRBJ2-7 TRBV18 CASSPPTGLNEQYF
- TRBJ1-5 TRBV18 CASSPSRDQPQHF
TRBD2 TRBJ2-3 TRBV7-7 CASSLGLAGTDTQYF
- TRBJ1-4 TRBV6-5 CASTGVLNEKLFF
- TRBJ1-2 TRBV5-6 CASSLFVGAVDGYTF
TRBD2 TRBJ2-1 TRBV5-1 CASSGGTSGNHRNEQFF
TRBD2 TRBJ2-1 TRBV15 CATSRVRLAGATSYNEQFF
TRBD2 TRBJ2-7 TRBV2 CASSPGTSGTEQYF
TRBD2 TRBJ2-3 TRBV4-1 CASSPVAGGPTDTQYF
- TRBJ1-1 TRBV18 CASSPVRDTEAFF
TRBD1 TRBJ1-6 TRBV28 CATNLAGGVKNSPLHF
TRBD1 TRBJ2-2 TRBV19 CASSKRDRGGTGELFF
- TRBJ2-5 TRBV7-2 CASSAQRQETQYF
- TRBJ2-5 TRBV20-1 CSARGGETQYF
TRBD1 TRBJ1-1 TRBV11-2 CASSLDGQGAGTEAFF
TRBD2 TRBJ2-1 TRBV4-1 CASSPLAASYNEQFF
- TRBJ1-1 TRBV5-6 CASSPAGVRLVNTEAFF
- TRBJ1-2 TRBV18 CASSPPSQDGYTF
- TRBJ2-7 TRBV5-1 CASSLGGPREQYF
- TRBJ1-4 TRBV12-3/TRBV12-4 CASSLQTEEKLFF
TRBD1 TRBJ1-2 TRBV7-9 CASSLGLTGGTNYGYTF
- TRBJ2-2 TRBV7-3 CASSPRLGETGELFF
TRBD2 TRBJ2-3 TRBV25-1 CASRSGGSADTQYF
TRBD2 TRBJ2-1 TRBV19 CASSRAGGNNEQFF
- TRBJ2-7 TRBV30 CAWGLNYEQYF
TRBD1 TRBJ1-1 TRBV18 CASSPGTGGEEAFF
- TRBJ1-4 TRBV28 CASSLAMQVYEKLFF
- TRBJ2-2 TRBV11-2 CASSLGGAGTGELFF
TRBD1 TRBJ1-1 TRBV5-6 CASSFRGLYTEAFF
- TRBJ1-2 TRBV19 CASSIGPFRDGYTF
- TRBJ2-1 TRBV7-5 CARSTDYSGSEYREQFF
- TRBJ2-1 TRBV5-1 CASSLGWTTYNEQFF
- TRBJ2-5 TRBV5-4 CASSLEPSGAQYF
- TRBJ2-1 TRBV7-2 CASSSSSGRLLDNEQFF
TRBD1 TRBJ1-6 TRBV9 CASSGTGTVGSPLHF
- TRBJ2-2 TRBV11-2 CASSLFGIDTGELFF
TRBD2 TRBJ2-5 TRBV5-1 CASSLAGLAGGETQYF
- TRBJ1-2 TRBV4-1 CASSPQGRIGYGYTF
- TRBJ1-1 TRBV7-9 CASSSQGSLSEAFF
- TRBJ2-1 TRBV9 CASSGRGTPINEQFF
- TRBJ2-7 TRBV7-9 CASSLVTGVVEQYF
- TRBJ1-1 TRBV7-3 CASSLYGAMNTEAFF
- TRBJ1-1 TRBV28 CASSSPARLMNTEAFF
- TRBJ2-4 TRBV9 CASSVGLGGIEWSSGQNIQYF
TRBD2 TRBJ2-1 TRBV2 CASREGLAGGSYNEQFF
TRBD1 TRBJ2-5 TRBV5-4 CASSSPPGGKTQYF
- TRBJ2-2 TRBV6-6 CASSLTNTGELFF
TRBD1 TRBJ2-5 TRBV6-1 CASSEGQGGWETQYF
TRBD2 TRBJ2-1 TRBV27 CASSSQRGLYNEQFF
- TRBJ2-1 TRBV7-8 CASSLAGAPKGNEQFF
- TRBJ2-5 TRBV5-5 CASSPDSQETQYF
- TRBJ2-5 TRBV7-2 CASSVLVRETQYF
TRBD2 TRBJ2-5 TRBV27 CASSLWFIVCSGGTRQETQYF
TRBD2 TRBJ2-3 TRBV19 CASTPTSGRVTDTQYF
TRBD1 TRBJ1-3 TRBV30 CAWSRQGAGGNTIYF